This TCR beta chain emerged from a study of identical twins. This clonotype appeared many times. TCRdb used MiXCR to reprocess the 5' RACE reads, holding one entry per CDR3 protein. Of roughly 190,000 distinct CDR3 sequences detected, about a sixth appear once; the ten largest clones hold 35% to 45%. Another study also made use of these data, one on T cells expressing NK-cell markers. Per that study: Seven sequenced donors out of eight were HCMV-seropositive, one seronegative. For a few donors, these clonotypes were likewise the leading ones in the CD3+CD56-NKG2C+ fraction.

Source material: CD8+ T cells sorted from blood. The sequence derives from a woman younger than 35 in good health.

The CDR3 region has the DNA TGCGCCAGCAGCCAAGAGGCTACGAAAAACATTCAGTACTTC. The encoded protein is CASSQEATKNIQYF. The J gene is TRBJ2-4, the V gene TRBV4-3, with D hard to call. V was clipped by 0 bases and J by 4 bases, with 7 bases between them. This CDR3 comprises 14 residues. In germline, CDR1 is LGHNA, CDR2 YSLEER.